These 2 T cell receptor beta chains were all obtained from the same sample, sequenced in a study of blood T cell repertoires in COVID-19. Data came from immunoSEQ multiplex PCR; TCRdb stores just in-frame clones and leaves some out. The sample holds 340,000 or so clones, approximately 86% seen once. Sequencing input: PBMCs or T cells enriched from blood (not recorded which). The receptors shown here come from a woman aged 35 to 49 with acute COVID-19.

The J gene is TRBJ1-1, the V gene TRBV5-1; a possible D gene is TRBD1 (6 bases). CDR1 and CDR2 (germline): SGHRS, YFSETQ. Deletions cut 5 bases from V and 4 bases from J, with 15 bases between. The CDR3 has 14 amino acids. The CDR3 coding sequence is TGCGCCAGCAGTCCCAGGGGCAGGGGCACTGAAGCTTTCTTT. The encoded protein is CASSPRGRGTEAFF.

The genes are TRBV2 and TRBJ1-1; 7 nucleotides match TRBD1. Per the germline V gene, CDR1 is SNHLY and CDR2 is FYNNEI. The CDR3 is 15 residues long. Trimming took 7 bases from V and 0 from J; bases not matched to a gene: 8. The CDR3 DNA reads TGTGCCAGCACCTATTGGGACAGATTGAACACTGAAGCTTTCTTT. The encoded protein is CASTYWDRLNTEAFF. Variable domain in full (rest from reference TRBV2 and TRBJ1-1): EPEVTQTPSHQVTQMGQEVILRCVPISNHLYFYWYRQILGQKVEFLVSFYNNEISEKSEIFDDQFSVERPDGSNFTLKIRSTKLEDSAMYFCASTYWDRLNTEAFFGQGTRLTVV.